Below are 8 T cell receptor beta chains sequenced from a single sample in a study of beta chain features in type 1 diabetes. Isolated RNA was reverse transcribed in full, so expressed TCRB transcripts were sequenced. Data came from immunoSEQ multiplex PCR; TCRdb stores just in-frame clones and leaves some out. The data show about 930,000 clones, with 15% to 20% seen just once and 0.02% to 0.03% held by the top ten. Sequenced material: naive CD4+ T cells from blood. These TCRs come from a woman aged 18-29 years in good health.

This chain uses TRBV2 with TRBJ2-7, with 12 positions matching TRBD1. CDR3 length: 15 residues. The germline V gene encodes CDR1 SNHLY and CDR2 FYNNEI. V shed 3 bases and J 2 bases; nucleotides not matched to a gene: 2. CDR3 nucleotides: TGTGCCAGCAGTGACCGGGACAGGGGGCCCTACGAGCAGTACTTC. Translating it yields CASSDRDRGPYEQYF.

This clone was picked up one time. The chain carries TRBV15 and TRBJ2-6, with 10 bases fitting TRBD1. The V and J ends lost 0 bases and 1 base, in that order; junction bases with no gene match: 9. CDR3 length: 20 residues. In germline, CDR1 is LNHNV, CDR2 YYDKDF (reference sequence). The CDR3 here is CATSRDRNGQGVSGANVLTF. The CDR3 DNA reads TGTGCCACCAGCAGAGATAGGAACGGACAGGGGGTATCTGGGGCCAACGTCCTGACTTTC.

This clone came up a few times. V is TRBV5-1 and J is TRBJ2-2; perhaps TRBD2 as D (6 bases). Trimming pared 7 bases from V and 6 bases from J, leaving 13 bases between. CDR1 SGHRS and CDR2 YFSETQ come from the germline V gene. The CDR3 contains 13 residues. The CDR3 spells CASRSGEAGELFF. CDR3 nucleotides: TGCGCCAGCCGGTCGGGGGAGGCCGGGGAGCTGTTTTTT.

The rearrangement joins TRBV18 to TRBJ2-2; D unresolved. Per the germline V gene, CDR1 is KGHSH and CDR2 is LQKENI. The CDR3 spans 16 residues. Trimming took off 8 bases at V and 2 bases at J, with 18 bases between the two ends. CDR3 sequence reads: CASPTTKDLNTGELFF. For the CDR3, the DNA is TGTGCCAGCCCGACAACCAAGGACCTAAACACCGGGGAGCTGTTTTTT.

The rearrangement links TRBV10-3 to TRBJ2-1; D tentatively reads TRBD1 or TRBD2 (5 bases each). The CDR3 is 16 amino acids. Looked up from germline, CDR1 is ENHRY and CDR2 is SYGVKD. The V and J ends lost 2 bases and 2 bases respectively, with 13 bases between them. CDR3 sequence reads: CAISEGGHHTYNEQFF. CDR3 coding DNA: TGTGCCATCAGTGAGGGAGGACACCATACCTACAATGAGCAGTTCTTC.

J is TRBJ1-1 and V is TRBV6-1; no firm D call. The CDR3 consists of 11 residues. The V gene lost 6 bases and the J gene lost 2 bases, with 4 bases spanning the gap. The germline gives CDR1 MNHNS, CDR2 SASEGT. The CDR3 loop is CASSGNTEAFF. CDR3 bases: TGTGCCAGCAGCGGTAACACTGAAGCTTTCTTT.

The chain recombines TRBV10-3 with TRBJ2-1; the match to TRBD2 covers 10 bases. CDR1 is ENHRY, CDR2 SYGVKD, per germline. The V and J ends lost 7 bases and 0 bases, in that order; junction bases with no gene match: 6. The CDR3 length is 16 residues. Here the CDR3 reads CAITSSSGSSYNEQFF. CDR3 sequence (DNA): TGTGCCATCACCTCTTCTAGCGGGAGCTCCTACAATGAGCAGTTCTTC.

The chain employs TRBV5-4 and TRBJ1-2; unclear D gene. The CDR3 has 14 residues. Trimming left V 4 bases short and J 9 bases short, with 19 bases between. The germline V gene encodes CDR1 SGHNT and CDR2 YYREEE (reference sequence). The DNA for the CDR3 is TGTGCCAGCAGCCCGAATCCGGGAGCAGAGAGCTACACCTTC. The encoded protein is CASSPNPGAESYTF.